These 3 T cell receptor beta chains originate from one sample sequenced in a study of T cell repertoires and HLA-DP antigens. Their cognate antigens are unknown. Sequencing used immunoSEQ multiplex PCR; TCRdb keeps in-frame clones, though not all of them. The top ten clones hold 1.6% of a sample with 65,000 to 90,000 clones, 80% of them seen once. Sequencing used CD4+ T cells from PBMCs. The receptors shown here come from a man in his 60s in good health and CMV-seronegative.

This rearrangement joins TRBV5-6 to TRBJ2-1, with TRBD2 matching over 9 bases. The ends lost 1 base at V and 8 bases at J; junction bases unmatched: 7. CDR3 length equals 15 residues. Germline V gene sequence: CDR1 SGHDT, CDR2 YYEEEE. Here the CDR3 DNA reads TGTGCCAGCAGCTTGACGGGGACTAGCACCTATGAGCAGTTCTTC. Translated: CASSLTGTSTYEQFF.

The chain combines TRBV11-2 with TRBJ2-3; 13 nucleotides align to TRBD2. CDR3 length: 18 amino acids. Germline lookup yields CDR1 SGHAT and CDR2 FQNNGV. V shed 1 base and J 5 bases; nucleotides not matched to a gene: 9. CDR3 DNA sequence: TGTGCCAGCAGCTTAGCCCTACTAGCGGGAGGGCCGGGAGATACGCAGTATTTT. Its protein is CASSLALLAGGPGDTQYF.

The chain recombines TRBV6-1 with TRBJ2-7, with TRBD1 matching 9 bases. CDR1 is MNHNS, CDR2 SASEGT, per germline. With V trimmed by 6 bases and J by 3 bases, 0 bases remained unmatched. This CDR3 region has 12 residues. As DNA, the CDR3 is TGTGCCAGCAGGGACAGGGGCTACGAGCAGTACTTC. Residues: CASRDRGYEQYF.